This is a list of T cell receptor beta chains from one sample in a study of shared clonotypes between healthy human individuals. Some clones are missing from TCRdb's copy, which holds only in-frame ones; the method was immunoSEQ multiplex PCR. The table includes 600,000 or so clones, 85% to 95% detected once. The material sequenced was naive CD8+ T cells sorted from blood. The receptor set was obtained from a woman aged 30 to 39 in good health. CDR3s include the opening cysteine and the closing phenylalanine or tryptophan. The D gene is left open where the match is weak. Expanded clones are given a class, and other clones once, few, many or no size at all.

J,length,size,V,D,CDR3,DNA
TRBJ2-3,14,NA,TRBV29-1,NA,CSVQTIASTDTQYF,TGCAGCGTCCAGACTATAGCTAGCACAGATACGCAGTATTTT
TRBJ2-7,12,NA,TRBV28,NA,CASSRTGYEQYF,TGTGCCAGCAGCCGGACGGGATACGAGCAGTACTTC
TRBJ1-2,20,NA,TRBV9,NA,CASSARRGNQPGESTYGYTF,TGTGCCAGCAGCGCCCGACGTGGGAACCAACCCGGGGAGTCTACCTATGGCTACACCTTC
TRBJ2-7,15,once,TRBV5-6,NA,CASSRSRSISYEQYF,TGTGCCAGCAGCCGATCCCGGTCTATTTCCTACGAGCAGTACTTC
TRBJ2-7,14,NA,TRBV27,NA,CASSPLGASYEQYF,TGTGCCAGCAGCCCGCTTGGAGCCTCCTACGAGCAGTACTTC
TRBJ1-5,15,NA,TRBV2,NA,CASSRDTGSSQPQHF,TGTGCCAGCAGTAGAGATACAGGGTCGAGTCAGCCCCAGCATTTT
TRBJ2-7,15,NA,TRBV9,TRBD2,CASSVDGGRAYEQYF,TGTGCCAGCAGCGTAGATGGCGGGAGGGCCTACGAGCAGTACTTC
TRBJ1-1,15,NA,TRBV7-9,TRBD1,CASSYRDRVYTEAFF,TGTGCCAGCAGCTACCGGGACAGGGTTTACACTGAAGCTTTCTTT
TRBJ1-1,13,few,TRBV30,NA,CAWRVGARTEAFF,TGTGCCTGGCGTGTGGGGGCTAGGACTGAAGCTTTCTTT
TRBJ2-7,14,NA,TRBV5-6,NA,CASSFGVQAYEQYF,TGTGCCAGCAGCTTTGGTGTACAGGCCTACGAGCAGTACTTC
TRBJ1-1,18,NA,TRBV28,TRBD1,CASSLNRRGRKSDTEAFF,TGTGCCAGCAGTTTAAACCGAAGGGGGCGGAAGTCCGACACTGAAGCTTTCTTT
TRBJ2-2,17,NA,TRBV28,NA,CASSLSNRELGTGELFF,TGTGCCAGCAGTTTATCAAACAGGGAGTTGGGCACCGGGGAGCTGTTTTTT
TRBJ2-7,13,NA,TRBV29-1,TRBD2,CSVVTSGHYEQYF,TGCAGCGTTGTGACTAGCGGACACTACGAGCAGTACTTC
TRBJ2-3,15,NA,TRBV27,NA,CASSFQGSLADTQYF,TGTGCCAGCAGTTTCCAGGGGTCCCTAGCGGATACGCAGTATTTT
TRBJ2-3,16,NA,TRBV4-1,TRBD2,CASSQEAGGPPDTQYF,TGCGCCAGCAGCCAGGAAGCGGGAGGGCCGCCAGATACGCAGTATTTT
TRBJ2-7,15,NA,TRBV13,TRBD2,CASSSGLAGFYEQYF,TGTGCCAGCAGCTCTGGACTAGCGGGATTCTACGAGCAGTACTTC
TRBJ1-2,11,few,TRBV10-1,NA,CASKATSSYTF,TGCGCCAGCAAGGCGACTAGTAGCTACACCTTC
TRBJ2-7,14,NA,TRBV29-1,TRBD1,CSAVQGVRSYEQYF,TGCAGCGCGGTACAGGGGGTGAGGTCCTACGAGCAGTACTTC
TRBJ2-3,18,NA,TRBV7-9,NA,CASSLAGTTESYTDTQYF,TGTGCCAGCAGCTTAGCAGGGACGACCGAATCTTACACAGATACGCAGTATTTT
TRBJ2-1,15,NA,TRBV6-6,TRBD2,CASSPSGSSYNEQFF,TGTGCCAGCAGCCCAAGCGGGAGCTCCTACAATGAGCAGTTCTTC
TRBJ1-2,14,once,TRBV28,NA,CASSFFALRFGYTF,TGTGCCAGCAGTTTTTTCGCCCTCCGGTTTGGCTACACCTTC
TRBJ1-5,13,NA,TRBV27,NA,CASSLLGNQPQHF,TGTGCCAGCAGTTTACTGGGGAATCAGCCCCAGCATTTT
TRBJ1-4,15,NA,TRBV28,TRBD1,CASRPQGAWDEKLFF,TGTGCCAGCAGACCACAGGGGGCCTGGGATGAAAAACTGTTTTTT
TRBJ2-7,14,once,TRBV10-2,NA,CASSPVGLTYEQYF,TGCGCCAGCTCTCCGGTGGGACTCACCTACGAGCAGTACTTC
TRBJ2-5,13,NA,TRBV29-1,TRBD2,CSVVGRGQETQYF,TGCAGCGTTGTCGGGAGGGGGCAAGAGACCCAGTACTTC
TRBJ1-1,14,NA,TRBV7-9,NA,CASSLIAGGTEAFF,TGTGCCAGCAGCTTAATCGCGGGGGGGACTGAAGCTTTCTTT
TRBJ1-2,15,NA,TRBV28,TRBD1,CASSLPTRGGDGYTF,TGTGCCAGCAGTTTACCTACGAGAGGGGGCGATGGCTACACCTTC
TRBJ2-3,14,NA,TRBV10-1,NA,CASSASGDPDTQYF,TGCGCCAGCAGTGCGTCGGGAGACCCAGATACGCAGTATTTT
TRBJ2-3,12,NA,TRBV28,NA,CASSFRGDTQYF,TGTGCCAGCAGTTTTCGGGGGGATACGCAGTATTTT
TRBJ1-4,16,NA,TRBV14,TRBD1,CASSQSPTGEREKLFF,TGTGCCAGCAGCCAATCCCCCACAGGGGAGAGGGAAAAACTGTTTTTT
TRBJ2-3,14,NA,TRBV5-1,TRBD1,CASVDRGAVDTQYF,TGCGCCAGCGTTGACAGGGGGGCGGTAGATACGCAGTATTTT
TRBJ1-3,15,NA,TRBV5-4,NA,CASSLAELSGNTIYF,TGTGCCAGCAGCTTGGCAGAGCTCTCTGGAAACACCATATATTTT
TRBJ2-7,14,NA,TRBV6-1,NA,CASSGRLVIYEQYF,TGTGCCAGCAGTGGACGACTAGTTATCTACGAGCAGTACTTC
TRBJ1-1,10,NA,TRBV28,NA,CGSYDTEAFF,TGTGGATCGTACGACACTGAAGCTTTCTTT
TRBJ2-5,19,NA,TRBV7-2,NA,CASSLLAVSGLTAQETQYF,TGTGCCAGCAGCCTATTGGCGGTTAGTGGACTAACGGCCCAAGAGACCCAGTACTTC
TRBJ2-1,20,once,TRBV4-2,TRBD2,CASSQDRSRGTTINYNEQFF,TGTGCCAGCAGCCAAGATCGGAGTAGAGGGACTACAATAAACTACAATGAGCAGTTCTTC
TRBJ1-2,15,NA,TRBV28,NA,CASSIFGLTNYGYTF,TGTGCCAGCAGCATCTTCGGACTGACGAACTATGGCTACACCTTC
TRBJ2-7,15,once,TRBV7-8,NA,CASSVLAAISYEQYF,TGTGCCAGCAGCGTACTAGCTGCCATTTCCTACGAGCAGTACTTC
TRBJ1-2,13,NA,TRBV29-1,NA,CSVVEARGYGYTF,TGCAGCGTTGTGGAGGCCAGGGGCTATGGCTACACCTTC
TRBJ2-7,11,NA,TRBV20-1,NA,CSAKRVTEQYF,TGCAGTGCTAAGAGGGTGACAGAGCAGTACTTC
TRBJ2-7,13,NA,TRBV6-6,TRBD1,CASRHRGKYEQYF,TGTGCCAGCAGACACAGGGGAAAGTACGAGCAGTACTTC
TRBJ2-1,13,NA,TRBV28,TRBD2,CASSLGLVYEQFF,TGTGCCAGCAGTTTGGGACTAGTCTATGAGCAGTTCTTC
TRBJ2-7,14,NA,TRBV27,TRBD2,CASSLLAASYEQYF,TGTGCCAGCAGTTTACTAGCGGCCTCATACGAGCAGTACTTC
TRBJ1-1,14,NA,TRBV6-1,NA,CASSDGQSNTEAFF,TGTGCCAGCAGTGACGGACAGTCGAACACTGAAGCTTTCTTT
TRBJ2-2,13,NA,TRBV30,NA,CAWTPTDTGELFF,TGTGCCTGGACCCCGACCGACACCGGGGAGCTGTTTTTT
TRBJ2-7,13,NA,TRBV27,NA,CASSKDTPYEQYF,TGTGCCAGCAGTAAAGACACCCCCTACGAGCAGTACTTC
TRBJ2-3,16,NA,TRBV27,NA,CASSPGDPSSTDTQYF,TGTGCCAGCAGTCCAGGAGACCCTTCTAGCACAGATACGCAGTATTTT
TRBJ2-7,16,NA,TRBV5-4,NA,CASSLELAPSSYEQYF,TGTGCCAGCAGCTTGGAGCTTGCACCGAGCTCCTACGAGCAGTACTTC
TRBJ2-7,16,NA,TRBV5-8,TRBD1,CASSFTRDRSNYEQYF,TGTGCCAGCAGCTTCACGCGGGACAGGTCAAACTACGAGCAGTACTTC
TRBJ1-3,11,once,TRBV7-6,TRBD1,CASSFGTEIYF,TGTGCCAGCAGCTTTGGGACAGAGATATATTTT
TRBJ2-5,14,once,TRBV10-3,NA,CAISEDRERWTQYF,TGTGCCATCAGTGAGGACCGGGAGAGGTGGACCCAGTACTTC
TRBJ1-2,19,NA,TRBV7-9,TRBD1,CASSKVIRDRRSPNYGYTF,TGTGCCAGCAGCAAGGTGATCCGGGACAGGAGGAGCCCTAACTATGGCTACACCTTC
TRBJ1-5,15,NA,TRBV7-2,NA,CASSLDSEGNQPQHF,TGTGCCAGCAGCTTGGACAGCGAGGGCAATCAGCCCCAGCATTTT
TRBJ2-3,14,once,TRBV27,NA,CASSSGFSPDTQYF,TGTGCCAGCAGCAGCGGTTTTAGCCCAGATACGCAGTATTTT
TRBJ2-3,18,NA,TRBV4-1,TRBD2,CASSQGRASGRTVDTQYF,TGCGCCAGCAGCCAGGGGCGGGCTAGCGGGAGGACCGTGGATACGCAGTATTTT